Below, 20 T cell receptor beta chains from the same sample are listed, as sequenced in a study of immune evolution from preneoplasia to lung adenocarcinoma (dated by TCRdb to about 2021). Receptor libraries were prepared by the immunoSEQ multiplex PCR assay. TCRdb provides this immuneACCESS table in a form limited to in-frame rearrangements. Some clones are lacking; in checked studies, under half of them reflect an unresolved V gene, and why the rest are absent is not known. Recorded for this sample are about 6,300 clones; 70% to 80% of them occurred a single time. The top ten clones comprise 9.5% to 15% of the sample. Sequencing used FFPE minimally invasive lung adenocarcinoma tissue. The label giving this sample's cell subset or site can be read as: micro-invasive lung adenocarcinoma (MIA). The receptors derive from a person between 65 and 80 years old with lung adenocarcinoma.

V gene TRBV11-3 combines with J gene TRBJ2-3; a weak D match, TRBD1 (5 bases). V was trimmed by 1 base and J by 9 bases, leaving 11 bases between them. The CDR3 length is 13 residues. Germline V lookup: CDR1 SGHNT, CDR2 YENEEA. CDR3 sequence (DNA): TGTGCCAGCAGCTTAGGGGGCAGGGCGACGCAGTATTTT. Protein: CASSLGGRATQYF. The full variable domain, completed using reference TRBV11-3 and TRBJ2-3, is EAGVVQSPRYKIIEKKQPVAFWCNPISGHNTLYWYLQNLGQGPELLIRYENEEAVDDSQLPKDRFSAERLKGVDSTLKIQPAELGDSAVYLCASSLGGRATQYFGPGTRLTVL.

The chain carries TRBV6-1 and TRBJ1-4; 9 bases align to TRBD1. This CDR3 spans 15 amino acids. V lost 7 bases to trimming and J lost 4 bases; unmatched junction nucleotides: 7. Germline V gene sequence: CDR1 MNHNS, CDR2 SASEGT. CDR3 in DNA: TGTGCCAGCATCGCTCCGGGACAGGGTAATGAAAAACTGTTTTTT. Translated: CASIAPGQGNEKLFF.

This clone is termed large. This sequence joins TRBV11-3 and TRBJ2-2; D unresolved. With 1 base removed from V and 1 base from J, the gap between germline ends came to 1 base. In germline, CDR1 is SGHNT, CDR2 YENEEA. This CDR3 comprises 13 residues. CDR3 protein: CASSLVNTGELFF. The CDR3 nucleotides are TGTGCCAGCAGCTTAGTGAACACCGGGGAGCTGTTTTTT.

This clone was seen a single time. The V call is TRBV19, the J call TRBJ2-7; D is perhaps TRBD2 (7 bases). CDR1 and CDR2 (germline): LNHDA, SQIVND (reference sequence). The CDR3 spans 16 residues. Deletions cut 5 bases from V and 1 base from J, with 18 bases between. The CDR3 is CASSDVGGATSYEQYF. CDR3 DNA: TGTGCCAGTAGTGATGTGGGGGGGGCAACGTCCTACGAGCAGTACTTC.

The gene calls are TRBV7-9 and TRBJ1-4; perhaps TRBD1 as D (6 bases). V was clipped by 4 bases and J by 6 bases, with 21 bases between them. The CDR3 has 17 residues. CDR1 SEHNR and CDR2 FQNEAQ come from the germline V gene (reference sequence). CDR3 sequence reads: CASSSVTGHPAHEKLFF. The CDR3 DNA reads TGTGCCAGCAGCTCGGTTACGGGACACCCTGCCCATGAAAAACTGTTTTTT.

V and J are TRBV7-9 and TRBJ2-7, with D perhaps matching TRBD1 (5 bases). V lost 1 base and J 5 bases, leaving 6 bases between the germline ends. The germline CDR1 and CDR2 sequences are SEHNR and FQNEAQ (reference sequence). CDR3 length: 12 amino acids. For the CDR3, the DNA is TGTGCCAGCAGCTTAGTAGGGGACGAGCAGTACTTC. Protein product: CASSLVGDEQYF.

The rearrangement joins TRBV6-6 to TRBJ2-1; 7 bases match TRBD1. The J segment lost 12 bases and the V segment lost 6 bases, leaving 11 bases of the junction unmatched. CDR1 is MNHNY and CDR2 is SVGAGI in the germline V gene (reference sequence). The CDR3 contains 13 residues. The CDR3 protein is CASRERTGSRQFF. The CDR3 bases are TGTGCCAGCAGAGAGAGGACAGGCAGCCGGCAGTTCTTC.

This sequence joins TRBV5-1 and TRBJ2-3; TRBD2 is a possible D gene (6 bases). Trimming left V 0 bases short and J 4 bases short, with 12 bases between. In germline, CDR1 is SGHRS, CDR2 YFSETQ. The CDR3 is 15 residues long. CDR3 sequence (DNA): TGCGCCAGCAGCTTGGTCGGAGCTAGCGCAGATACGCAGTATTTT. Its protein is CASSLVGASADTQYF. Looking up the rest from reference TRBV5-1 and TRBJ2-3 gives the full variable domain: KAGVTQTPRYLIKTRGQQVTLSCSPISGHRSVSWYQQTPGQGLQFLFEYFSETQRNKGNFPGRFSGRQFSNSRSEMNVSTLELGDSALYLCASSLVGASADTQYFGPGTRLTVL.

The chain couples TRBV5-1 to TRBJ2-3; tentative D call: TRBD2 (7 bases). This CDR3 has 15 residues. CDR1 and CDR2 from the germline V gene are SGHRS and YFSETQ. Trimming took off 4 bases at V and 1 base at J, with 13 bases between the two ends. CDR3 bases: TGCGCCAGCAGCAAGACGGGGGGCGGCACAGATACGCAGTATTTT. Amino acid sequence: CASSKTGGGTDTQYF.

The table lists this clone with a few counts. The chain joins TRBV9 to TRBJ2-7; D is undetermined. The V and J ends lost 4 bases and 6 bases respectively, with 14 bases between them. The V gene's germline CDR1 is SGDLS and CDR2 YYNGEE. There are 13 residues in the CDR3. CDR3 sequence: CASSPSGVSEQYF. The CDR3, as DNA: TGTGCCAGCAGCCCTAGTGGGGTAAGCGAGCAGTACTTC.

This clone was picked up one time. The gene calls are TRBV6-6 and TRBJ2-5, with 7 bases lining up with TRBD2. After removal of 0 bases from V and 2 bases from J, the junction contained 6 bases not matched to a gene. Per germline, CDR1 MNHNY and CDR2 SVGAGI (reference sequence). This CDR3 comprises 16 residues. In DNA, the CDR3 is TGTGCCAGCAGTTACTCCCAGGCTAGCGGACAAGAGACCCAGTACTTC. Encoded protein: CASSYSQASGQETQYF.

The chain couples TRBV10-2 to TRBJ1-5; D not certain. The CDR3 contains 12 residues. Germline V CDR1 and CDR2: WSHSY, SAAADI. V lost 6 bases and J 2 bases, leaving 5 bases between the germline ends. DNA for the CDR3: TGCGCCAGCAGGGGAGGCAATCAGCCCCAGCATTTT. Translating it yields CASRGGNQPQHF.

The rearrangement links TRBV13 to TRBJ2-7, with 12 bases fitting TRBD2. Per the germline V gene, CDR1 is PRHDT and CDR2 is FYEKMQ (reference sequence). The CDR3 runs 16 residues. V shed 4 bases, J shed 7 bases, and the junction held 11 bases outside the gene matches. The CDR3 nucleotides are TGTGCCAGCAGCTCCTCGACTAGCGGGAGAGTAGAAGAGCAGTACTTC. Translated, it gives CASSSSTSGRVEEQYF.

The rearrangement joins TRBV19 to TRBJ1-1; D is perhaps TRBD1 (5 bases). The CDR3 has 15 amino acids. Germline V CDR1 and CDR2: LNHDA, SQIVND (reference sequence). The germline V and J ends were trimmed by 4 bases and 0 bases, with 12 bases remaining between them. The CDR3 DNA reads as TGTGCCAGTAGTAATTCAGGGAGCATGAACACTGAAGCTTTCTTT. Encoded protein: CASSNSGSMNTEAFF. The complete variable domain, with remaining parts taken from reference TRBV19 and TRBJ1-1, reads DGGITQSPKYLFRKEGQNVTLSCEQNLNHDAMYWYRQDPGQGLRLIYYSQIVNDFQKGDIAEGYSVSREKKESFPLTVTSAQKNPTAFYLCASSNSGSMNTEAFFGQGTRLTVV.

In its sample, this clone ranks as large. The sample contains more than one DNA sequence encoding this CDR3. V gene TRBV28 combines with J gene TRBJ1-5; TRBD1 is a possible D gene (5 bases). The germline gives CDR1 MDHEN, CDR2 SYDVKM. The CDR3 covers 14 residues. Trimming took off 3 bases at V and 1 base at J, with 7 bases between the two ends. The CDR3 DNA follows: TGTGCCAGCAGTTTGGGGCAGAGCAATCAGCCCCAGCATTTT. It is translated as CASSLGQSNQPQHF.

V and J are TRBV7-2 and TRBJ1-6; D is uncertain. V was shortened by 7 bases and J by 7 bases, with 14 bases between the two germline ends. The CDR3 length is 14 residues. Germline CDR1 reads SGHTA; CDR2 reads FQGNSA. The CDR3 nucleotides read TGTGCCAGCAACCCCGGTGTGTCCAATTCACCCCTCCACTTT. Amino acid sequence: CASNPGVSNSPLHF.

The chain has TRBV29-1 and TRBJ2-2; D gene unclear. CDR3 length: 13 residues. The V gene's germline CDR1 is SQVTM and CDR2 ANQGSEA. The V gene lost 7 bases and the J gene lost 0 bases, with 9 bases spanning the gap. The CDR3: CSDGRTNTGELFF. CDR3 nucleotides: TGCAGCGACGGACGTACGAACACCGGGGAGCTGTTTTTT.

V gene TRBV11-3 combines with J gene TRBJ2-1, with D possibly TRBD2 on 7 matching bases. V gave up 5 bases and J gave up 5 bases, with 16 bases separating them. CDR3 length: 15 residues. Germline CDR1 is SGHNT and CDR2 is YENEEA. The CDR3 DNA reads as TGTGCCAGCAGCCCGGGACACCGGGGGGACAATGAGCAGTTCTTC. Residues: CASSPGHRGDNEQFF.

By share, this clone counts as medium-sized. The chain joins TRBV7-6 to TRBJ2-1; 9 bases line up with TRBD2. The V and J ends lost 5 bases and 9 bases, in that order; junction bases with no gene match: 8. This CDR3 spans 14 amino acids. Germline CDR1 SGHVS, CDR2 FNYEAQ. The CDR3 loop reads CASSRSGRLGEQFF. The CDR3 DNA reads TGTGCCAGCAGCAGAAGCGGGAGGTTGGGTGAGCAGTTCTTC.

This chain joins TRBV7-2 and TRBJ1-2; D unresolved. The germline V and J ends were trimmed by 1 base and 6 bases, with 9 bases remaining between them. CDR3 size: 13 residues. The V gene's germline CDR1 is SGHTA and CDR2 FQGNSA. CDR3 sequence: CASSLGPPNGYTF. In DNA form, the CDR3 reads TGTGCCAGCAGCTTAGGCCCCCCCAATGGCTACACCTTC.